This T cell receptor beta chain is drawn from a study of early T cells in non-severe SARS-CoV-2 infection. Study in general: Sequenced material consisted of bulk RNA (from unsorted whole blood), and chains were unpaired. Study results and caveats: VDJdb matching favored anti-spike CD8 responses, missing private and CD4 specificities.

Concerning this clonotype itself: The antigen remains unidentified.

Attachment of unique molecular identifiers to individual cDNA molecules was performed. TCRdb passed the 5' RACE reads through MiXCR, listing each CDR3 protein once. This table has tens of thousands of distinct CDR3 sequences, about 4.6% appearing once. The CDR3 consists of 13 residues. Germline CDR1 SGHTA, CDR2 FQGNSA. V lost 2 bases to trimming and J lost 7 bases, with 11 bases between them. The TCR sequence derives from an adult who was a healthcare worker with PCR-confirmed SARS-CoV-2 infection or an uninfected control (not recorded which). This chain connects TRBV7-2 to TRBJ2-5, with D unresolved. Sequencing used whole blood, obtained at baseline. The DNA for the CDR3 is TGTGCCAGCAGCTTACTAAGATCGGGGACCCAGTACTTC. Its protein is CASSLLRSGTQYF.